This TCR beta chain came from a study of monozygotic twins with inflammatory bowel disease. Every TCR library used 3500 ng of total RNA. TCRdb re-called the 5' RACE reads and catalogs CDR3 proteins one per entry, DNA excluded. The sample table includes fewer than 200,000 distinct CDR3 sequences. The CDR3 has 17 residues. Study conclusions and caveats: Data gave no support to a single strong signal or clonotype associated with IBD. For IBD patients, clonotypes shared with others were fewer than for healthy twins, especially with disease activity.

As regards this clonotype: Antigen: not known.

The V and J genes are TRBV12-3 or TRBV12-4 and TRBJ1-5; with no DNA, the TCRdb D assignment of TRBD1 cannot be verified. This receptor was obtained from a human donor with ulcerative colitis or Crohn's disease, or a healthy co-twin of an affected twin (not recorded which). The specimen was blood. This CDR3 is CASSHTGGAAGNQPQHF.